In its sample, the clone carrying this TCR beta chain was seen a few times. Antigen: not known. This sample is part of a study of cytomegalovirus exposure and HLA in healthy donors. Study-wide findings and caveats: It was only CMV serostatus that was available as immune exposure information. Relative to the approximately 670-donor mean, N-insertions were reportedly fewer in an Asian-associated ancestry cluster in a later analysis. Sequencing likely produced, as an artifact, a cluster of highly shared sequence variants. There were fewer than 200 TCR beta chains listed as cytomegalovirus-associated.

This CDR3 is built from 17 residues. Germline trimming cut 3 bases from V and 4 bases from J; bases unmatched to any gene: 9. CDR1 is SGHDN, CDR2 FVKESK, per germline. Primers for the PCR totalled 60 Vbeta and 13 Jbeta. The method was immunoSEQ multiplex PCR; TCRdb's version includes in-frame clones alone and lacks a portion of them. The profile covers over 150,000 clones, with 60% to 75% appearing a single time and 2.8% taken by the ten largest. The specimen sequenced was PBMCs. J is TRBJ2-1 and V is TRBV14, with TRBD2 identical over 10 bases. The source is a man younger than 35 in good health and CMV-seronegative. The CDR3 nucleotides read TGTGCCAGCAGCCAGGAGTCTCTAGCGGGGGAGTACAATGAGCAGTTCTTC. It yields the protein CASSQESLAGEYNEQFF.